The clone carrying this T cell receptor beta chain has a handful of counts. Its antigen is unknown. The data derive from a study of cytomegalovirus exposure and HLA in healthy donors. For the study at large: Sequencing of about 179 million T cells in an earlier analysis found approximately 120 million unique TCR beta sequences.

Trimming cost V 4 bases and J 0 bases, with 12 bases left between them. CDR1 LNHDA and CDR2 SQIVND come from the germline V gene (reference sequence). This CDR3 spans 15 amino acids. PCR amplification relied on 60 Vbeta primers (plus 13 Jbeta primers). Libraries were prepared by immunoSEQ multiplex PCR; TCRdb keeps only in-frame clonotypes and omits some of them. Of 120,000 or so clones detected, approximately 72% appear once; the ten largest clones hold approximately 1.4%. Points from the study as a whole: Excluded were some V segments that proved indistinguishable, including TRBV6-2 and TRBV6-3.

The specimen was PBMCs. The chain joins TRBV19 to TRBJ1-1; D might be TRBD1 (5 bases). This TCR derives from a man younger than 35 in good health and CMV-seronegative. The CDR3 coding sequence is TGTGCCAGTAGTACCGACAGACTCATGAACACTGAAGCTTTCTTT. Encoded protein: CASSTDRLMNTEAFF.